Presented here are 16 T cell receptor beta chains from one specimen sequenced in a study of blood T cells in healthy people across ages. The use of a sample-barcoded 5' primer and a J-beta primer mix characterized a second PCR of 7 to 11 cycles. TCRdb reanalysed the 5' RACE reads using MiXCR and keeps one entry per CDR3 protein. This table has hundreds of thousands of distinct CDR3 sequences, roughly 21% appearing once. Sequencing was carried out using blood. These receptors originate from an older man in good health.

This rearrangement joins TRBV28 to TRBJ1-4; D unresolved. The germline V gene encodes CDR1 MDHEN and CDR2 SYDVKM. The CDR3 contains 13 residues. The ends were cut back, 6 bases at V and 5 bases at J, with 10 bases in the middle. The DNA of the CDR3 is TGTGCCAGCAGCCCGGCAGCAAATGAAAAACTGTTTTTT. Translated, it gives CASSPAANEKLFF.

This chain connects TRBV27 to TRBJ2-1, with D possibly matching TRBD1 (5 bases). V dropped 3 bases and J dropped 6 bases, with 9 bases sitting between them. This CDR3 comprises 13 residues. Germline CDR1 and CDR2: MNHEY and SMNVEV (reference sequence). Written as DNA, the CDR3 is TGTGCCAGCAGTTTGAAAAGGGGCAATGAGCAGTTCTTC. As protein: CASSLKRGNEQFF.

The CDR3 region has the DNA TGTGCCAGCAGGAACAGGGAAGGCACTGAAGCTTTCTTT. Its protein product is CASRNREGTEAFF. V and J are TRBV3-1 and TRBJ1-1, with a weak D call TRBD1 (6 bases). Trimming pared 6 bases from V and 4 bases from J, leaving 12 bases between. Germline CDR1 LGHDT, CDR2 YNNKEL (reference sequence). This CDR3 is 13 amino acids long. Full variable domain (missing parts from reference TRBV3-1 and TRBJ1-1): DTAVSQTPKYLVTQMGNDKSIKCEQNLGHDTMYWYKQDSKKFLKIMFSYNNKELIINETVPNRFSPKSPDKAHLNLHINSLELGDSAVYFCASRNREGTEAFFGQGTRLTVV.

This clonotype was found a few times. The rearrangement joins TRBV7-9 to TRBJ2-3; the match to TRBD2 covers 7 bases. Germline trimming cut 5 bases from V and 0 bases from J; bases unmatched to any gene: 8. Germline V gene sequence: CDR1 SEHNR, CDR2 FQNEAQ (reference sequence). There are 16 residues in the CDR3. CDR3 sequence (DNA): TGTGCCAGCAGCCTTCAGCGGGGAGGGAGCACAGATACGCAGTATTTT. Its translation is CASSLQRGGSTDTQYF.

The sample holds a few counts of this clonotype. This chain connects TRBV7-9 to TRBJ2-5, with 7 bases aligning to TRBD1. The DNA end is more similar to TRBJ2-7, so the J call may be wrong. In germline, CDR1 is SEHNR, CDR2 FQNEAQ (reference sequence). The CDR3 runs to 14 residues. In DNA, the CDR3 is TGTGCCAGCAGCTTTGGGACAGCCAAGGACGAGCAGTACTTC. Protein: CASSFGTAKDEQYF.

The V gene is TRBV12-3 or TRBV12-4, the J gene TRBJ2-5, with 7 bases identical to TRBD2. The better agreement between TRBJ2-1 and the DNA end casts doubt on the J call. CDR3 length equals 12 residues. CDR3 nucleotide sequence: TGTGCCAGCAGCCGACTAGCAGAAGAGCAGTTCTTC. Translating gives CASSRLAEEQFF.

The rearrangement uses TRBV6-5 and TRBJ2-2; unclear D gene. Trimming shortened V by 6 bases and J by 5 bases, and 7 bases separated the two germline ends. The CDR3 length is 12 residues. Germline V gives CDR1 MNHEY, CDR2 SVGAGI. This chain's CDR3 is CASSRRTGELFF. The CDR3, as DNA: TGTGCCAGCAGCCGACGGACCGGGGAGCTGTTTTTT.

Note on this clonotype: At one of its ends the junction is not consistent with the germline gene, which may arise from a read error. CDR3 bases: TGTGCCAGCGCCGGGACTACAGAATACAATGAGCGGTTCTTC. This encodes CASAGTTEYNERFF. V and J are TRBV12-3 or TRBV12-4 and TRBJ2-1, with 7 bases matching TRBD2. This CDR3 is built from 14 residues.

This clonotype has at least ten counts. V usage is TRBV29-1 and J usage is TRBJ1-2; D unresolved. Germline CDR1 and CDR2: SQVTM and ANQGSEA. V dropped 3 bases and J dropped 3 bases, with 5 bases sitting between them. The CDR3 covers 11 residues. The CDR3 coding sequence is TGCAGCGTTGACTCTTACTATGGCTACACCTTC. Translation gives CSVDSYYGYTF.

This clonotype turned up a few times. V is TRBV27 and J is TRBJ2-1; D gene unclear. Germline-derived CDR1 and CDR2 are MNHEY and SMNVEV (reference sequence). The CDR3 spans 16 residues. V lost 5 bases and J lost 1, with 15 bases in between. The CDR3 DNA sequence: TGTGCCAGCAGTCCTCGGAACACACTTTCCTACAATGAGCAGTTCTTC. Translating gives CASSPRNTLSYNEQFF.

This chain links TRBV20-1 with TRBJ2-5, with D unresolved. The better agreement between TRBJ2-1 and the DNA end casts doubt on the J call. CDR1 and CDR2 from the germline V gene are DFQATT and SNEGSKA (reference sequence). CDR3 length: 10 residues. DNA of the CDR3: TGCAGTGCCCCCTCCGGGCAGCAGTTCTTC. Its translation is CSAPSGQQFF.

The CDR3: CASTTGGTPGGELFF. CDR3 nucleotide sequence: TGTGCCAGCACGACAGGGGGCACCCCAGGAGGGGAGCTGTTTTTT. V and J are TRBV28 and TRBJ2-2; 10 positions agree with TRBD1. Germline V gene sequence: CDR1 MDHEN, CDR2 SYDVKM. The CDR3 has 15 residues. The V segment lost 7 bases and the J segment 8 bases; nucleotides outside the gene matches: 10.

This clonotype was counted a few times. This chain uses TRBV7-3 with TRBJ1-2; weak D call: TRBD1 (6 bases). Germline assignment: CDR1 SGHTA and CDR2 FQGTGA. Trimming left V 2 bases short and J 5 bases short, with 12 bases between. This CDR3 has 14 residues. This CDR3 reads CASSLGGQSYGYTF. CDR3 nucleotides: TGTGCCAGCAGCTTAGGAGGACAGAGTTATGGCTACACCTTC.

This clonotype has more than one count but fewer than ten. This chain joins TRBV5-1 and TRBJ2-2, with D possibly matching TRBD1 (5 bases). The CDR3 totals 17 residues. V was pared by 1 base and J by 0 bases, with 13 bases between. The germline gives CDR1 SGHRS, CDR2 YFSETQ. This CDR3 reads CASSLSFGRANTGELFF. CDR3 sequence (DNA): TGCGCCAGCAGCTTGAGTTTTGGCAGGGCGAACACCGGGGAGCTGTTTTTT.

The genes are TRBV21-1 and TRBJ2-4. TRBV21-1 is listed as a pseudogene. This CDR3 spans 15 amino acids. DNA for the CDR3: TGTGCCAGCAGCGGTTCTGGCTTAGCCAAAAACATTCAGTACTTC. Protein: CASSGSGLAKNIQYF.

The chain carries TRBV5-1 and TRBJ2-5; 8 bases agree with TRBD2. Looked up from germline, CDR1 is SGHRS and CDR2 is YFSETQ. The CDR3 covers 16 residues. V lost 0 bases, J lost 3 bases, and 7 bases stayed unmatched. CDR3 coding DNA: TGCGCCAGCAGCTTGGATCCAGCGGGAGTGAAAGAGACCCAGTACTTC. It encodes CASSLDPAGVKETQYF.